This T cell receptor (beta chain) emerged from a study of CD8 T cells in ankylosing spondylitis. Regarding the study as a whole: A TCR beta motif of eight or nine highly homologous variants seemed to mark ankylosing spondylitis blood.

V was cut by 1 base and J by 3 bases, with 9 bases left in between. CDR1 and CDR2 (germline): LNHNV, YYDKDF (reference sequence). The CDR3 totals 14 residues. Via MiXCR, TCRdb re-called the 5' RACE reads, giving one row per CDR3 protein. The sample consists of over 400,000 distinct CDR3 sequences, 20% to 30% of them appearing once. A remark on this clonotype: Its target is unknown.

The receptor's source is a male donor with ankylosing spondylitis. Sequencing was performed on blood, either unsorted or a sorted T cell fraction (not recorded which). This sequence joins TRBV15 and TRBJ1-2; D remains ambiguous. The CDR3 sequence is CATSRGGVDYGYTF. DNA for the CDR3: TGTGCCACCAGCAGAGGTGGGGTGGACTATGGCTACACCTTC.